This TCR beta chain was captured in a study of blood T cell repertoires in COVID-19. Study overall: Whether acute or convalescent, the COVID-19 samples came from the United States, Italy and Spain. The analysed material was cDNA or gDNA that came from T cells, B-cell-depleted T cells, or PBMCs.

Participants were aged about 18 to 100 years from around 24 US areas. The germline V gene has CDR1 SGHRS and CDR2 YFSETQ. CDR3 length: 16 amino acids. V dropped 4 bases and J dropped 7; count of bases not matched to a gene: 10. Per the original data handling: For nucleated cells, counts were estimated from reference gene primer amplification. Measured with immunoSEQ multiplex PCR; TCRdb has only the in-frame clones, and not every one. V, J and clone size were drawn from that table, and D and trimming were deduced from the DNA. The data show around 200,000 clones, approximately 90% seen once. This sequence originates from a man aged 25 to 40 who had recovered from COVID-19. The sequenced material came from PBMCs or T cells enriched from blood (not recorded which). This chain joins TRBV5-1 and TRBJ2-1, with 11 bases lining up with TRBD1. This chain's CDR3 is CASSTVAGTGGNEQFF. Here the CDR3 DNA reads TGCGCCAGCAGCACCGTAGCCGGGACAGGGGGTAATGAGCAGTTCTTC.